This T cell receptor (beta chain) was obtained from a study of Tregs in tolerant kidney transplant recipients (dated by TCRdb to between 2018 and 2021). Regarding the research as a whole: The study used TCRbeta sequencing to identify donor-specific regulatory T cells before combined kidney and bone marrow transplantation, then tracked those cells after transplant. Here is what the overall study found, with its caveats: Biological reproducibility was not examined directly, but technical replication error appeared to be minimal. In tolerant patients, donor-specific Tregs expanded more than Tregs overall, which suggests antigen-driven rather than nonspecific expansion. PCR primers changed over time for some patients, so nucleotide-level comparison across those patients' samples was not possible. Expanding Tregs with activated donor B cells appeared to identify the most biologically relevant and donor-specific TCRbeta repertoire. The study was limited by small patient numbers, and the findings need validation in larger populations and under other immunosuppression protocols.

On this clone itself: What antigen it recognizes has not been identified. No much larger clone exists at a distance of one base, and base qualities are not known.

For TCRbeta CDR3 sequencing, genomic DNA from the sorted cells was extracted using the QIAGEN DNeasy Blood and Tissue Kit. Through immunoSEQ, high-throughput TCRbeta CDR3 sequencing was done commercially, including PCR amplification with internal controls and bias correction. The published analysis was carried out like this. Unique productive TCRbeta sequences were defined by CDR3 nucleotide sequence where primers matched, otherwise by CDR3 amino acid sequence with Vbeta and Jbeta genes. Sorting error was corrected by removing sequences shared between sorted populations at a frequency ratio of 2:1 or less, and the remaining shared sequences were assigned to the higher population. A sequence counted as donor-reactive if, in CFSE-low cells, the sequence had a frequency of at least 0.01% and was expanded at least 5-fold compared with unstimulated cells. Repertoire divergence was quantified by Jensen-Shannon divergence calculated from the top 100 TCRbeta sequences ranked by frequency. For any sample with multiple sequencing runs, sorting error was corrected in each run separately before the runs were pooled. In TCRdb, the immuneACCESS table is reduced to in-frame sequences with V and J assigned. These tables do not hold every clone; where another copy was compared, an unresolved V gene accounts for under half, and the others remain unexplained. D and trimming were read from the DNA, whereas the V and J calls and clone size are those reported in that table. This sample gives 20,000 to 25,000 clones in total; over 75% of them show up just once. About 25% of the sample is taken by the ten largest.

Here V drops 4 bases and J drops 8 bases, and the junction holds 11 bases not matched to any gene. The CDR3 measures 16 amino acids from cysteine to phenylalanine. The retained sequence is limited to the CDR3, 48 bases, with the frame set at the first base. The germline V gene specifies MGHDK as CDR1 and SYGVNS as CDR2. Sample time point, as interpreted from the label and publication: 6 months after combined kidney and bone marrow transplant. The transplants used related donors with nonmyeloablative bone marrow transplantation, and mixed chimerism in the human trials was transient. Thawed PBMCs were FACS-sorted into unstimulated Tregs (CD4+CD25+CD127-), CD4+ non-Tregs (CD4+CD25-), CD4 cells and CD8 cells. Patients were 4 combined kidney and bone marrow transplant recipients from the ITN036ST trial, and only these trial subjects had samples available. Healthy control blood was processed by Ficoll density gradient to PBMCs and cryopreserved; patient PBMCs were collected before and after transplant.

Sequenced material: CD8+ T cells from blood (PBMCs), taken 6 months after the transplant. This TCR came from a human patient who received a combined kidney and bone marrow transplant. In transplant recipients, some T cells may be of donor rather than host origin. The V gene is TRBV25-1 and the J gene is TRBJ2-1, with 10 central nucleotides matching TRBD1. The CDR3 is CASSGLGRDRGYEQFF. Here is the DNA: TGTGCCAGCAGTGGCCTTGGGAGGGACAGGGGATATGAGCAGTTCTTC.